The 11 T cell receptor beta chains below come from one sample, sequenced in a study of blood T cell repertoires in COVID-19. TCRdb keeps only in-frame clones here, not all; method: immunoSEQ multiplex PCR. The sample lists around 230,000 clones, 70% to 85% occurring once. Sequences were obtained from PBMCs or T cells enriched from blood (not recorded which). These receptor sequences come from a man aged 40-55 years who had recovered from COVID-19.

The rearrangement joins TRBV5-3 to TRBJ1-1; perhaps TRBD1 as D (6 bases). TRBV5-3 carries the ORF label, with uncertain function. The ends were cut back, 0 bases at V and 1 base at J, with 13 bases in the middle. The CDR3 contains 16 residues. The CDR3 is CARSLGRQERNTEAFF. The CDR3 DNA is TGTGCCAGAAGCTTGGGCAGACAGGAGAGGAACACTGAAGCTTTCTTT.

V usage is TRBV24-1 and J usage is TRBJ1-2; D is unresolved. The V end was cut by 3 bases, the J end by 0 bases, with 4 bases between. This CDR3 comprises 13 residues. Germline CDR1 and CDR2: KGHDR and SFDVKD. The CDR3 sequence: CATSDHANYGYTF. The CDR3 coding sequence is TGTGCCACCAGTGATCATGCTAACTATGGCTACACCTTC.

The V and J genes are TRBV9 and TRBJ2-7; D may be TRBD1 (6 bases). Germline CDR1 is SGDLS and CDR2 is YYNGEE. Trimming stripped 4 bases from V and 2 bases from J, with 13 bases between. There are 14 residues in the CDR3. The CDR3 protein is CASSTQGNPYEQYF. The CDR3 coding sequence is TGTGCCAGCAGCACACAGGGAAACCCCTACGAGCAGTACTTC.

This chain links TRBV21-1 with TRBJ1-1. TRBV21-1 is given as a pseudogene. CDR3 length: 15 amino acids. The CDR3 DNA reads as TGTGCCAGCAGCAAAGGAGGAGGGATGAACACTGAAGCTTTCTTT. Translating gives CASSKGGGMNTEAFF.

This clone turned up a few times. This rearrangement joins TRBV16 to TRBJ2-1, with 10 bases aligning to TRBD2. CDR1 is KGHSY and CDR2 is FQNENV in the germline V gene. Trimming took 6 bases from V and 12 from J; bases not matched to a gene: 11. This CDR3 has 14 amino acids. CDR3 residues: CASSRPGLAPVQFF. The CDR3 DNA reads as TGTGCCAGCAGTCGACCGGGACTAGCGCCAGTGCAGTTCTTC.

The chain combines TRBV9 with TRBJ1-4, with 9 nucleotides matching TRBD1. The CDR3 is 17 residues long. The V and J ends lost 3 bases and 5 bases, in that order; junction bases with no gene match: 11. Germline V CDR1 and CDR2: SGDLS, YYNGEE. This CDR3 reads CASSAYRGRDINEKLFF. DNA for the CDR3: TGTGCCAGCAGCGCATACAGGGGGCGCGATATAAATGAAAAACTGTTTTTT.

The CDR3 reads CASSSQGAAYGYTF. The CDR3 nucleotides are TGTGCCAGTAGTTCTCAGGGGGCCGCCTATGGCTACACCTTC. The rearrangement uses TRBV19 and TRBJ1-2, with 8 bases identical to TRBD1. This CDR3 is built from 14 residues. V trimming: 5 bases; J trimming: 4 bases; junction bases outside the gene matches: 6. The V gene's germline CDR1 is LNHDA and CDR2 SQIVND (reference sequence).

The chain couples TRBV19 to TRBJ1-2, with 7 nucleotides matching TRBD1. Germline V gene data show CDR1 as LNHDA and CDR2 as SQIVND (reference sequence). The junction had 8 bases not matched to a gene; V was cut back by 3 bases and J by 4 bases. The CDR3 loop spans 15 amino acids. Here the CDR3 DNA reads TGTGCCAGTAGTATCCGGACAGGATCTCTCTATGGCTACACCTTC. Protein product: CASSIRTGSLYGYTF.

V usage is TRBV5-4 and J usage is TRBJ1-1, with TRBD1 matching over 8 bases. The CDR3 covers 14 residues. V lost 5 bases to trimming and J lost 6 bases; unmatched junction nucleotides: 9. The germline gives CDR1 SGHNT, CDR2 YYREEE (reference sequence). CDR3 amino acids: CASSPRTGRAEAFF. The CDR3 coding sequence is TGTGCCAGCAGTCCCCGGACAGGGAGGGCTGAAGCTTTCTTT.

A single count supports this clone. The chain joins TRBV6-5 to TRBJ2-2; D remains ambiguous. Deletions cut 6 bases from V and 2 bases from J, with 7 bases between. Germline CDR1 and CDR2: MNHEY and SVGAGI. CDR3 length: 13 residues. The CDR3 nucleotides read TGTGCCAGCAGGGGCACCAACACCGGGGAGCTGTTTTTT. This sequence encodes CASRGTNTGELFF.

This clone was counted a single time. J is TRBJ2-2 and V is TRBV18, with 13 bases matching TRBD2. V lost 0 bases to trimming and J lost 3 bases; unmatched junction nucleotides: 1. The CDR3 consists of 17 residues. From germline, CDR1 is KGHSH and CDR2 LQKENI. CDR3 region: CASSPPGLAGDTGELFF. The CDR3 DNA reads as TGTGCCAGCTCACCACCCGGACTAGCGGGAGACACCGGGGAGCTGTTTTTT.